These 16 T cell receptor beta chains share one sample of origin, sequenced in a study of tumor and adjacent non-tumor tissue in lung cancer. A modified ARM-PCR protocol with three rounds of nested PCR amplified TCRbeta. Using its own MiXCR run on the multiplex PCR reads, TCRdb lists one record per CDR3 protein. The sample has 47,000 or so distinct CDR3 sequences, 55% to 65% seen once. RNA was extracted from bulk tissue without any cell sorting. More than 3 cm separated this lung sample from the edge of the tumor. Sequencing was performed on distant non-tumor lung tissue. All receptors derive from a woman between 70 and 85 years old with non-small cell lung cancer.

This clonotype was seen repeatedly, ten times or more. The CDR3 protein is CASSLTSGLQYF. In nucleotides, the CDR3 is TGTGCCAGCAGTTTGACTAGCGGTTTGCAGTACTTC. The chain has TRBV28 and TRBJ2-7; 9 bases are a match to TRBD2. Unmatched junction bases numbered 3, after V lost 3 bases and J lost 9 bases. Germline CDR1 MDHEN, CDR2 SYDVKM. The CDR3 consists of 12 residues.

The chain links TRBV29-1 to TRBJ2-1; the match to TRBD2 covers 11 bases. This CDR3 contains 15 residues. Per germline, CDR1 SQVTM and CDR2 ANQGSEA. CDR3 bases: TGCATGAGGGAGGATACTAGCGGGAGTTACAATGAGCAGTTCTTC. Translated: CMREDTSGSYNEQFF.

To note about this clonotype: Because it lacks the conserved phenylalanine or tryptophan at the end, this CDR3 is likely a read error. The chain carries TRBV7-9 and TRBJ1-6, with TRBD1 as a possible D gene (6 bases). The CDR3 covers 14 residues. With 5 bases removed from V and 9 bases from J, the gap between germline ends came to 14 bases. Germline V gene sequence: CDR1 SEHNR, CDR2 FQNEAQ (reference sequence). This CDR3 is CASSPDRSGSPLHL. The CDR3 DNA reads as TGTGCCAGCAGCCCGGACAGATCGGGTTCACCCCTCCACCTT.

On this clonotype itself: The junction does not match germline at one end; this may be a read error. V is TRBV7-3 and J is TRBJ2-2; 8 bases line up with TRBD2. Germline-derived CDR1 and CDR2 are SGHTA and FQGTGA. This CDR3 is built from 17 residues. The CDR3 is CASSLTPGGRNTREPFF. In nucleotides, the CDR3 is TGTGCCAGCAGCTTAACCCCTGGCGGGAGGAACACCAGGGAGCCGTTTTTT.

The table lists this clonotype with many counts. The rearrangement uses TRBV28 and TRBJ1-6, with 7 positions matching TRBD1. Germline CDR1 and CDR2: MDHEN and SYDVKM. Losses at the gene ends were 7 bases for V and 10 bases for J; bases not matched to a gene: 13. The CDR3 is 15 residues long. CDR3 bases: TGTGCCAGCACTCAGGGGGGGGAACTAGAGTCACCCCTCCACTTT. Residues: CASTQGGELESPLHF.

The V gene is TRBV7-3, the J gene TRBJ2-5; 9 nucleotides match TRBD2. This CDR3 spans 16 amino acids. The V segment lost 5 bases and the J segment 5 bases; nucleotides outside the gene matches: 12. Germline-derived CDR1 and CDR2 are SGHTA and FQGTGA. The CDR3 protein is CASSPTGASGTETQYF. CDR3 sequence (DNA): TGTGCCAGCAGCCCGACCGGGGCTAGCGGGACGGAGACCCAGTACTTC. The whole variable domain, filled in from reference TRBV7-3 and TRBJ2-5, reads GAGVSQTPSNKVTEKGKYVELRCDPISGHTALYWYRQSLGQGPEFLIYFQGTGAADDSGLPNDRFFAVRPEGSVSTLKIQRTERGDSAVYLCASSPTGASGTETQYFGPGTRLLVL.

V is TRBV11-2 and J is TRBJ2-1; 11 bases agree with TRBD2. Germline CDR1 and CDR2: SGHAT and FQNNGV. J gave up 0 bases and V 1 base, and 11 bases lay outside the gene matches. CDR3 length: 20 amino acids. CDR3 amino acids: CASSLGGSGRALSSYNEQFF. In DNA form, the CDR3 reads TGTGCCAGCAGCTTAGGGGGTAGCGGGAGGGCCTTAAGCTCCTACAATGAGCAGTTCTTC. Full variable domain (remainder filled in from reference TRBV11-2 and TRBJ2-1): EAGVAQSPRYKIIEKRQSVAFWCNPISGHATLYWYQQILGQGPKLLIQFQNNGVVDDSQLPKDRFSAERLKGVDSTLKIQPAKLEDSAVYLCASSLGGSGRALSSYNEQFFGPGTRLTVL.

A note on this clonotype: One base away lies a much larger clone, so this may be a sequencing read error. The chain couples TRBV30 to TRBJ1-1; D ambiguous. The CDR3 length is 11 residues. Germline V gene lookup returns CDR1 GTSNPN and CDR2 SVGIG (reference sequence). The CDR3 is CAWIRNTEALF. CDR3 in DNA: TGTGCCTGGATCAGGAACACTGAAGCTCTCTTT.

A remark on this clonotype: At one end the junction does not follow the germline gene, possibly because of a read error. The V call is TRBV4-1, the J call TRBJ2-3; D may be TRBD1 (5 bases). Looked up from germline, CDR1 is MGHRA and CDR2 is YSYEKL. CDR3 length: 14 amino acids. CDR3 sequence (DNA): TGCGCCAGCAGCCAAGAGGGGAAGACAGATACGCATTATTTT. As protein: CASSQEGKTDTHYF.

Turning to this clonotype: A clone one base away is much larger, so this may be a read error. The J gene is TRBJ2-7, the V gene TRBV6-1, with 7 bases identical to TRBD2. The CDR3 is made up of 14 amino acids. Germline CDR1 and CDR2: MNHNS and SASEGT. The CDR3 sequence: CAGSEAGNAYEQYF. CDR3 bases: TGTGCCGGCAGTGAAGCGGGGAATGCGTACGAGCAGTACTTC.

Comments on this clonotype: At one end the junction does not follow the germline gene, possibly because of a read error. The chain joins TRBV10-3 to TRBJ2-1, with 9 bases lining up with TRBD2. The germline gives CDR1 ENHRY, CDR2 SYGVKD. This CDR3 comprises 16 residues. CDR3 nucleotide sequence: TGTGCCATCAGTGTTAATAGCGGGAGCACCAACAATGTGCAGTTCTTC. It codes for CAISVNSGSTNNVQFF.

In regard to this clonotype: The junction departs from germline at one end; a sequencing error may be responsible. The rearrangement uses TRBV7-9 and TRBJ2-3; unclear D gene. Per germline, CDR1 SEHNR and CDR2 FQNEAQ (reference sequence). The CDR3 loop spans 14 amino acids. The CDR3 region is CARSLGILTDTQYF. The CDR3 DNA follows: TGTGCCAGGAGCTTAGGGATACTCACAGATACGCAGTATTTT.

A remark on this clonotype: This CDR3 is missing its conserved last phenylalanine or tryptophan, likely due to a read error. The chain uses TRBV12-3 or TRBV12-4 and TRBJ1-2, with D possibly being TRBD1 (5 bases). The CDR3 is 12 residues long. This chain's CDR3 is CPIFPVRDGYTL. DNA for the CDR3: TGTCCCATCTTCCCTGTCAGGGATGGCTACACCTTA.

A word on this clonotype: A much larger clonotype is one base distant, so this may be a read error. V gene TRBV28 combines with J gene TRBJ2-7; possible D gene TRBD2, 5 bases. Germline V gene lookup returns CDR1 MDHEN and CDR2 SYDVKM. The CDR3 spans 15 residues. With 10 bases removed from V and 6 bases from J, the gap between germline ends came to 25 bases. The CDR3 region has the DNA TGTGCCACTTCGAACGGGGATAGCCAAAGGGTCGAGCAGTACTTC. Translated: CATSNGDSQRVEQYF.

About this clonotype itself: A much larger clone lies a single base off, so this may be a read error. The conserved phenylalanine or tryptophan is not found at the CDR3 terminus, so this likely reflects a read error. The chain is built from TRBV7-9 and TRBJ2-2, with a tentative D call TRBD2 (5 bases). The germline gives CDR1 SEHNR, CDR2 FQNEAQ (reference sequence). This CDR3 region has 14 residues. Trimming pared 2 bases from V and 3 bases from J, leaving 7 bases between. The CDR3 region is CASSLWGDTGELFL. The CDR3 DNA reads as TGTGCCAGCAGCTTATGGGGAGACACCGGGGAGCTGTTTTTA.

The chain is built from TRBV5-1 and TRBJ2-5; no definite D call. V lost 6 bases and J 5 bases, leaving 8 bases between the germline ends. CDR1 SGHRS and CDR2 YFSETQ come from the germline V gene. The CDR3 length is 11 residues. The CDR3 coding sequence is TGCGCCAGCATCTTCGGGGAGACCCAGTACTTC. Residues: CASIFGETQYF.